Listed here are 18 T cell receptor beta chains from one sample, sequenced in a study of T cell responses to AZD1222 COVID-19 vaccine. Clones were sequenced by immunoSEQ multiplex PCR, and TCRdb holds only the in-frame ones, with some missing. The profile shows more than 150,000 clones, around 88% of them singletons. The specimen comprised peripheral blood, sampled on day 0 of AZD1222 vaccination. These receptors were obtained from an adult in good health.

V is TRBV9 and J is TRBJ2-5, with D maybe TRBD1 (6 bases). The CDR3 contains 14 residues. V lost 0 bases and J lost 1, with 7 bases in between. Germline V gene data show CDR1 as SGDLS and CDR2 as YYNGEE. This CDR3 reads CASSVGTVQETQYF. The DNA for the CDR3 is TGTGCCAGCAGCGTAGGGACAGTCCAAGAGACCCAGTACTTC.

The chain is built from TRBV29-1 and TRBJ2-5; D is unclear. Per the germline V gene, CDR1 is SQVTM and CDR2 is ANQGSEA. This CDR3 spans 15 amino acids. V was cut by 2 bases and J by 4 bases, with 17 bases left in between. Written as DNA, the CDR3 is TGCAGCGTTGAACCCCCGGGTCAGCGTGGAGAGACCCAGTACTTC. The encoded protein is CSVEPPGQRGETQYF.

V usage is TRBV27 and J usage is TRBJ1-2, with D hard to call. The CDR3 has 13 amino acids. The germline V and J ends were trimmed by 2 bases and 5 bases, with 9 bases remaining between them. CDR1 MNHEY and CDR2 SMNVEV come from the germline V gene (reference sequence). CDR3 sequence (DNA): TGTGCCAGCAGTTTACTTTATGGATATGGCTACACCTTC. Its translation: CASSLLYGYGYTF.

This clone was seen just once. The rearrangement links TRBV13 to TRBJ1-4; D is perhaps TRBD1 (6 bases). The CDR3 sequence is 14 residues long. Germline V gene lookup returns CDR1 PRHDT and CDR2 FYEKMQ (reference sequence). The germline V and J ends were trimmed by 0 bases and 8 bases, with 10 bases remaining between them. The CDR3 is CASSLGTGTEKLFF. The CDR3 nucleotides are TGTGCCAGCAGCTTAGGGACAGGTACAGAAAAACTGTTTTTT.

The chain combines TRBV7-2 with TRBJ2-2, with no clear D. The ends were cut back, 1 base at V and 4 bases at J, with 4 bases in the middle. In germline, CDR1 is SGHTA, CDR2 FQGNSA. There are 13 residues in the CDR3. The CDR3 DNA reads as TGTGCCAGCAGCTTAGTCCTCACCGGGGAGCTGTTTTTT. Translation gives CASSLVLTGELFF.

On this clone: The same CDR3 also results from other DNA sequences found in this sample. The chain joins TRBV12-3 or TRBV12-4 to TRBJ2-5; D not certain. The V gene lost 3 bases and the J gene lost 1 base, with 6 bases spanning the gap. This CDR3 comprises 13 residues. This chain's CDR3 is CASSLSPQETQYF. The CDR3 DNA is TGTGCCAGCAGTTTGTCCCCCCAAGAGACCCAGTACTTC.

The chain combines TRBV5-4 with TRBJ1-1; TRBD1 agrees at 8 bases. V gave up 0 bases and J gave up 3 bases; unmatched junction bases: 4. The CDR3 runs to 15 residues. Germline loops: CDR1 SGHNT, CDR2 YYREEE (reference sequence). The CDR3, as DNA: TGTGCCAGCAGCTTGGATGGCAGGGGGCACACTGAAGCTTTCTTT. This sequence encodes CASSLDGRGHTEAFF.

The chain has TRBV5-6 and TRBJ2-3, with TRBD2 matching 10 bases. Germline lookup yields CDR1 SGHDT and CDR2 YYEEEE. The CDR3 totals 17 residues. With 2 bases clipped from V and 4 bases from J, the junction kept 10 bases outside the gene matches. The CDR3 coding sequence is TGTGCCAGCAGCTTCTTCGCTAGCGGGAGACGGGCAGATACGCAGTATTTT. It is translated as CASSFFASGRRADTQYF.

V usage is TRBV11-2 and J usage is TRBJ2-3; 9 positions agree with TRBD1. The ends lost 7 bases at V and 2 bases at J; junction bases unmatched: 7. CDR1 is SGHAT, CDR2 FQNNGV, per germline. CDR3 length equals 15 residues. The CDR3 nucleotides are TGTGCCAGCACCGTGGACAGGGGAGTCACAGATACGCAGTATTTT. The encoded protein is CASTVDRGVTDTQYF.

The gene calls are TRBV27 and TRBJ1-1; D remains ambiguous. Deletions cut 7 bases from V and 0 bases from J, with 12 bases between. CDR1 is MNHEY, CDR2 SMNVEV, per germline (reference sequence). This CDR3 has 14 amino acids. The CDR3 nucleotides are TGTGCCAGCAAAGTAGGGTCTATGAACACTGAAGCTTTCTTT. It yields the protein CASKVGSMNTEAFF.

A single count supports this clone. The chain has TRBV3-1 (or the pseudogene TRBV3-2) and TRBJ2-2, with 9 bases identical to TRBD1. The CDR3 totals 17 residues. CDR1 and CDR2 from the germline V gene are LGHDT and YNNKEL (reference sequence). The V segment lost 5 bases and the J segment 2 bases; nucleotides outside the gene matches: 9. CDR3 residues: CASSKGTGSPNTGELFF. Here the CDR3 DNA reads TGTGCCAGCAGCAAAGGGACAGGGTCCCCCAACACCGGGGAGCTGTTTTTT.

The rearrangement uses TRBV19 and TRBJ1-4, with no clear D. The germline V gene encodes CDR1 LNHDA and CDR2 SQIVND (reference sequence). The CDR3 runs to 14 residues. The germline V and J ends were trimmed by 5 bases and 1 base, with 8 bases remaining between them. The CDR3 loop is CASSGGVTNEKLFF. CDR3 in DNA: TGTGCCAGTAGTGGCGGGGTAACTAATGAAAAACTGTTTTTT. Filled out from reference TRBV19 and TRBJ1-4, the complete variable domain reads DGGITQSPKYLFRKEGQNVTLSCEQNLNHDAMYWYRQDPGQGLRLIYYSQIVNDFQKGDIAEGYSVSREKKESFPLTVTSAQKNPTAFYLCASSGGVTNEKLFFGSGTQLSVL.

The chain recombines TRBV5-5 with TRBJ2-7; 9 bases are shared with TRBD2. CDR1 SGHKS and CDR2 YYEKEE come from the germline V gene (reference sequence). The CDR3 covers 14 residues. The V segment lost 4 bases and the J segment 7 bases; nucleotides outside the gene matches: 9. The CDR3 region has the DNA TGTGCCAGCAGCGACCACGGCCTAGCGGGGGAGCAGTACTTC. Translation: CASSDHGLAGEQYF.

J is TRBJ2-7 and V is TRBV27, with unresolved D. CDR1 MNHEY and CDR2 SMNVEV come from the germline V gene (reference sequence). The CDR3 has 13 amino acids. V gave up 6 bases and J gave up 4 bases, with 13 bases separating them. CDR3 bases: TGTGCCAGCAGCAGCTCTGTGAGGTACGAGCAGTACTTC. Translating gives CASSSSVRYEQYF.

The CDR3: CASSHTTSGRAEQFF. CDR3 DNA: TGTGCCAGCAGCCATACGACTAGCGGGAGGGCTGAGCAGTTCTTC. This sequence joins TRBV7-9 and TRBJ2-1; TRBD2 aligns across 14 bases. CDR1 and CDR2 (germline): SEHNR, FQNEAQ (reference sequence). The ends lost 5 bases at V and 9 bases at J; junction bases unmatched: 6. The CDR3 runs to 15 residues.

The chain uses TRBV28 and TRBJ1-2, with 9 bases fitting TRBD1. The CDR3 spans 16 residues. CDR1 is MDHEN, CDR2 SYDVKM, per germline. V dropped 5 bases and J dropped 4; count of bases not matched to a gene: 11. This CDR3 reads CASSQWDRDSGYGYTF. The CDR3, as DNA: TGTGCCAGCAGTCAATGGGACAGGGATTCGGGCTATGGCTACACCTTC.

The chain couples TRBV3-1 (or the pseudogene TRBV3-2) to TRBJ2-1, with 11 bases matching TRBD2. This CDR3 spans 16 amino acids. CDR1 and CDR2 from the germline V gene are LGHDT and YNNKEL (reference sequence). Losses at the gene ends were 5 bases for V and 5 bases for J; bases not matched to a gene: 8. CDR3 DNA sequence: TGTGCCAGCAGCACGGCGACTAGCGGGGCCAACAATGAGCAGTTCTTC. This codes for CASSTATSGANNEQFF.

The gene calls are TRBV7-3 and TRBJ1-4; possible D gene TRBD1, 5 bases. The CDR3 sequence is 15 residues long. V was trimmed by 0 bases and J by 5 bases, leaving 10 bases between them. Germline V gene lookup returns CDR1 SGHTA and CDR2 FQGTGA. The CDR3 reads CASSLTGGTNEKLFF. In DNA form, the CDR3 reads TGTGCCAGCAGCTTAACGGGAGGGACGAATGAAAAACTGTTTTTT.